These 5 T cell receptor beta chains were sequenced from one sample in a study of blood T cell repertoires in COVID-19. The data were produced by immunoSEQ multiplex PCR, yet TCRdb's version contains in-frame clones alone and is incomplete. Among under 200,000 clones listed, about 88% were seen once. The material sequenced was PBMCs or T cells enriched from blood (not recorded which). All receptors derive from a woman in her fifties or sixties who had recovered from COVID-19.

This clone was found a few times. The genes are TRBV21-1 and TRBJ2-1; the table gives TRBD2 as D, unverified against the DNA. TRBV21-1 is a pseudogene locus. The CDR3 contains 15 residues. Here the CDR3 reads CASSAIKLAGVGQFF. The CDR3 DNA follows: TGTGCCAGCAGTGCAATTAAACTAGCGGGAGTCGGTCAGTTCTTC.

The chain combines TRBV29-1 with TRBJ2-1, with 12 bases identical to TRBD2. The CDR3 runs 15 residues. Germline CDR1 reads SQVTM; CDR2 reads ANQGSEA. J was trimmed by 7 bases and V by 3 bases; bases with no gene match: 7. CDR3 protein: CSVERLAGERNEQFF. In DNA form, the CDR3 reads TGCAGCGTTGAGAGACTAGCGGGAGAGCGTAATGAGCAGTTCTTC.

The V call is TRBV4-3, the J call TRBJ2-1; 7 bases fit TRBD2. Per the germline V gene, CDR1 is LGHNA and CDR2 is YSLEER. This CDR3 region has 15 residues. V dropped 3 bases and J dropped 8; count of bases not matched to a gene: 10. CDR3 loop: CASSQTRTRGDEQFF. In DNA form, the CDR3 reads TGCGCCAGCAGCCAGACCCGGACTAGGGGAGATGAGCAGTTCTTC.

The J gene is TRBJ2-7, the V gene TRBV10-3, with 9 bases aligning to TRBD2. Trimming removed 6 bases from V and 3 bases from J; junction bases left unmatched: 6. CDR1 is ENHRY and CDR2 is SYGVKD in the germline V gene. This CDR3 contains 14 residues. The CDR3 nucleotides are TGTGCCATCAGAAGGGCTAGCGGGGACTACGAGCAGTACTTC. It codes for CAIRRASGDYEQYF.

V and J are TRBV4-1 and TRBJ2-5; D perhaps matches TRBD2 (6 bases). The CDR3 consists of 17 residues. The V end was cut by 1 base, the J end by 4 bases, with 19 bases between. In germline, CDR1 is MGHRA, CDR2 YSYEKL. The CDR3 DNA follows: TGCGCCAGCAGCCAAGTCAGGGCGGGGACCGCCCGAGAGACCCAGTACTTC. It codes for CASSQVRAGTARETQYF.